This T cell receptor beta chain is from a study of blood T cell repertoires in COVID-19. Study context: Spain, Italy and the United States supplied samples that represented acute and convalescent COVID-19. T cells, B-cell-depleted T cells, or PBMCs supplied cDNA or gDNA.

The Seattle site enrolled patients during active infection and followed them longitudinally. Methods used by the authors: Amplified reference gene primers provided the basis for estimating nucleated cell counts. The data were produced by immunoSEQ multiplex PCR, yet TCRdb's version contains in-frame clones alone and is incomplete. The DNA gave D and trimming, while V, J and clone size come from that table. The sample lists about 190,000 clones; around 76% were seen once. Looked up from germline, CDR1 is SGHAT and CDR2 is FQNNGV. CDR3 length equals 14 residues. Trimming took 8 bases from V and 5 from J, leaving 15 bases between them.

The sequence was collected from a woman aged 55-70 years with COVID-19, enrolled during active disease. V is TRBV11-2 and J is TRBJ2-2, with D perhaps TRBD1 (6 bases). The sequenced material came from peripheral blood. The CDR3 here is CASHPDSQTGELFF. CDR3 coding DNA: TGTGCCAGCCACCCGGACAGCCAAACCGGGGAGCTGTTTTTT.